This entry features one T cell receptor beta chain sequence. Profiled with immunoSEQ multiplex PCR; TCRdb holds only in-frame clones, not every one. The profile shows approximately 150,000 clones, about 87% of them singletons. The sample originates from a study of blood T cell repertoires in COVID-19. This CDR3 contains 14 residues. V was clipped by 1 base and J by 5 bases, with 11 bases between them. The V gene's germline CDR1 is SGHTA and CDR2 FQGNSA. Sample: peripheral blood. The sequence came from a woman between 50 and 59 years old with acute or convalescent COVID-19. The chain recombines TRBV7-2 with TRBJ1-1; D unclear. The CDR3 protein is CASSLGVGRTEAFF. The DNA for the CDR3 is TGTGCCAGCAGCTTAGGGGTAGGGAGGACTGAAGCTTTCTTT.